A single sample is the source of the 2 T cell receptor beta chains below, sequenced in a study of T-cell reconstitution after alpha-beta-depleted transplantation in children. A library of TCRbeta sequences, prepared with unique molecular identifiers, was generated. TCRdb independently ran MiXCR on the PCR reads; one entry per CDR3 protein. In the table there are about 980,000 distinct CDR3 sequences, about 29% of which are singletons. The material sequenced was PBMCs, mostly from graft donor cells, taken 360 days after TCRalphabeta/CD19-depleted stem cell transplant. All receptors derive from a boy in the first two years of life who had a stem cell transplant for SCID, so the T cells may come from the graft donor.

The rearrangement joins TRBV5-6 to TRBJ2-1, with D uncertain. The CDR3 is made up of 15 amino acids. Germline loops: CDR1 SGHDT, CDR2 YYEEEE. Trimming took off 4 bases at V and 4 bases at J, with 15 bases between the two ends. CDR3: CASSPFPDGYNEQFF. The CDR3 region has the DNA TGTGCCAGCAGCCCCTTCCCTGACGGGTACAATGAGCAGTTCTTC.

This clonotype was observed a handful of times. The chain is built from TRBV2 and TRBJ1-4; TRBD1 might be the D (5 bases). The CDR3 extends over 15 amino acids. V was trimmed by 1 base and J by 6 bases, leaving 12 bases between them. The V gene's germline CDR1 is SNHLY and CDR2 FYNNEI. The CDR3 spells CASSEVGPTHEKLFF. The CDR3 DNA reads TGTGCCAGCAGTGAAGTGGGGCCCACCCATGAAAAACTGTTTTTT.